The 4 T cell receptor beta chains presented below share a single source sample, sequenced in a study of OX40 agonist ivuxolimab in advanced cancers. Some clones are missing from TCRdb's copy, which holds only in-frame ones; the method was immunoSEQ multiplex PCR. This repertoire shows some 19,000 clones, less than 85% found once; its top ten account for 33%. The specimen comprised CD4+ or CD8+ T cells sorted from blood, sampled in a trial of the OX40 agonist ivuxolimab. The receptors shown here come from an adult with an advanced solid tumor such as melanoma, head and neck, liver or kidney cancer.

V is TRBV7-2 and J is TRBJ1-1; a possible D gene is TRBD1 (5 bases). CDR1 and CDR2 (germline): SGHTA, FQGNSA. The CDR3 is made up of 16 amino acids. Trimming stripped 5 bases from V and 2 bases from J, with 18 bases between. CDR3 residues: CASSIRSGRLNTEAFF. Written as DNA, the CDR3 is TGTGCCAGCAGCATCCGGTCAGGGAGACTTAACACTGAAGCTTTCTTT.

The CDR3 DNA follows: TGTGCCAGCAGCTTAGACAGGGGACTCGATGGCTACACCTTC. Translated: CASSLDRGLDGYTF. This rearrangement joins TRBV5-4 to TRBJ1-2; TRBD1 matches 8 bases. After removal of 2 bases from V and 6 bases from J, the junction contained 6 bases not matched to a gene. The CDR3 has 14 amino acids. The germline V gene encodes CDR1 SGHNT and CDR2 YYREEE (reference sequence).

For the CDR3, the DNA is TGTGCCAGCAGCGAGGGAGTTTCTGGGGCCAACGTCCTGACTTTC. Protein: CASSEGVSGANVLTF. V usage is TRBV9 and J usage is TRBJ2-6, with D maybe TRBD2 (5 bases). The CDR3 consists of 15 residues. V gave up 3 bases and J gave up 1 base, with 8 bases separating them. CDR1 is SGDLS, CDR2 YYNGEE, per germline.

CDR3 coding DNA: TGTGCCAGCAGCTTCTCCGGGACAGGGATGGACCAGCCCCAGCATTTT. It yields the protein CASSFSGTGMDQPQHF. The chain links TRBV7-2 to TRBJ1-5, with TRBD1 matching 9 bases. CDR3 length: 16 residues. CDR1 and CDR2 from the germline V gene are SGHTA and FQGNSA. The V segment lost 3 bases and the J segment 7 bases; nucleotides outside the gene matches: 10.